The present T cell receptor (beta chain) was sequenced within a study of T cell repertoires in cytomegalovirus infection (dated by TCRdb to between 2019 and 2020). At the level of the whole study: Alongside well-studied HLA-B-restricted epitopes, the peptide stimulations were aimed at recently identified HLA-C-restricted CMV epitopes, whose presentation resists viral immunomodulation. Donor HLA type was relevant to the analysis, as public TCR beta signatures indicated carriage of CMV infection together with the matching HLA type.

According to the study, the label for this sample's treatment or condition signals: in vitro stimulation with specific CMV peptide epitopes to enrich CMV-specific T cells. This clonotype was counted only a few times. It has no known antigen specificity. No much larger clone is present one base from it, and per-base qualities are unavailable. What the authors observed across the whole study: The ex vivo response was dominated by HLA-C-restricted CMV-specific TCR beta clonotypes, and the single most frequent clonotype in two of eight donors was supplied by these HLA-C-restricted clonotypes. Carriers of CMV infection plus the relevant HLA type were discriminated by the cumulative frequency of public TCR beta family members in the study cohort and in an independent approximately 360-donor cohort.

V is cut back by 7 bases and J by 4 bases, with 11 bases in the junction unmatched. The CDR3, cysteine through phenylalanine, is 16 amino acids long. The CDR3 DNA has 48 bases and is translated from base 1. CDR1 MNHEY and CDR2 SVGAGI were looked up in the germline V gene. The sequencer listed for this sample is Illumina HiSeq 1500. TCRdb applied fastp at Q25 and MiXCR to the public reads, then kept only in-frame beta chains. Every distinct CDR3 protein forms one entry, paired with its most common genes and DNA. The sample table lists about 770,000 distinct CDR3 sequences, around 29% of them with a count of one. The ten largest account for approximately 14% of the sample.

The rearrangement combines TRBV6-5 with TRBJ2-2; a stretch of 8 junction bases matches TRBD1. Sequencing used cultured CD8+ T cells from PBMCs, obtained from culture after CMV antigen stimulation. The sequence was collected from a human donor in good health (CMV status not recorded). Some clones in this sample may be carry-over from other donors' samples. The CDR3 reads as follows: CASNLGQGKVTGELFF. The nucleotide sequence reads as follows: TGTGCCAGCAACCTAGGACAGGGAAAGGTCACCGGGGAGCTGTTTTTT.